This TCR beta chain originates from a study of blood T cell repertoires in COVID-19 (dated by TCRdb to between 2020 and 2021). Broadly, across the study: The collaborator samples originated in the United States, Italy and Spain and spanned the acute and convalescent phases of COVID-19. The samples were drawn from the first 160 participants of the ongoing ImmuneRACE study and from over 950 subjects provided by 6 global collaborators. Deeply sampled blood TCRbeta repertoires from subjects exposed to, actively infected with, or recovered from COVID-19 were included in the dataset. The material from the prospective study consisted of cDNA or gDNA derived from T cells, B-cell-depleted T cells, or PBMCs. Where HLA class I and class II types were available, the types were taken from metadata supplied by the sample provider, not from assay-based typing. The repertoires were released in a freely available public database intended as a resource for research on the immune response to SARS-CoV-2. A de-identified subject ID, COVID-19 status, age in years and sex were almost always included in the sample metadata.

Whole blood was collected in K2EDTA tubes by collaborating institutions according to the institutions' own protocols. For TCRbeta analysis, collaborators shipped samples in one of three forms: frozen whole blood, isolated PBMCs, or DNA extracted from either of those sample types. From cysteine to phenylalanine, the CDR3 is 11 amino acids long. The entry retains the CDR3 DNA only, 33 bases that are in frame from base 1. V was cut back by 8 bases and J by 4 bases, leaving a gap of 7 bases between them. The germline V gene encodes CDR1 MNHNY and CDR2 SVGAGI (reference sequence). Concerning this clone: This clone's antigen is unknown. No base-level quality is on record; no much larger clone is a single base apart.

Overall results and qualifications from the work: How much clinical and demographic metadata was included differed by source and by participant, and the metadata was provided uncurated.

TCRbeta CDR3 regions were amplified from genomic DNA using the immunoSEQ Assay, a bias-controlled multiplex PCR. On the study's bioinformatics: Within the assay, amplification of reference gene primers was used to estimate how many nucleated cells each sample contained. To quantify the absolute abundance of each unique TCRbeta CDR3 rearrangement, sequence reads were collapsed and filtered. For each sample, productive Simpson clonality was calculated as the square root of Simpson's diversity index across productive rearrangements. TCRdb retrieved this table from immuneACCESS and kept in-frame rearrangements only. Not all clones are present; in checked studies, unresolved V genes account for under half, and no reason is known for the remainder. V and J calls and clone size come straight from that table; D and trimming were deduced from the DNA. The sample table lists tens of thousands of clones, under 85% of them with a count of one. The ten largest clones take up 6.9% of the sample.

Sequenced: peripheral blood. This receptor was identified in a man between 65 and 85 years old with active COVID-19. Here the chain combines TRBV6-6 and TRBJ2-3, with the D gene uncertain. Read as DNA, the sequence is TGTGCCAGCGGGCTATCAGATACGCAGTATTTT. Translation gives CASGLSDTQYF.